The 29 T cell receptor beta chains reported below all come from one sample, sequenced in a study of cytomegalovirus exposure and HLA in healthy donors. PCR employed 60 Vbeta and 13 Jbeta primers. Profiled with immunoSEQ multiplex PCR; TCRdb holds only in-frame clones, not every one. Altogether 200,000 to 250,000 clones are present, roughly 80% being singletons, with the ten largest covering about 16%. Sequenced material: PBMCs. Receptors originate from a man aged 40-49 years in good health and CMV-seronegative.

This chain joins TRBV29-1 and TRBJ2-3; D may be TRBD2 (5 bases). CDR3 length: 15 residues. Germline V gene data show CDR1 as SQVTM and CDR2 as ANQGSEA. Trimming shortened V by 0 bases and J by 4 bases, and 14 bases separated the two germline ends. CDR3 nucleotides: TGCAGCGTTGAAGATGCGAGTCGGGGTCCAGATACGCAGTATTTT. Its protein product is CSVEDASRGPDTQYF.

This clone was observed a few times. This chain joins TRBV5-1 and TRBJ2-2, with 7 bases identical to TRBD2. The CDR3 runs to 15 residues. V shed 0 bases, J shed 5 bases, and the junction held 4 bases outside the gene matches. From germline, CDR1 is SGHRS and CDR2 YFSETQ. In nucleotides, the CDR3 is TGCGCCAGCAGCTTGGAGGGGAGGGGAACCGGGGAGCTGTTTTTT. This translates into CASSLEGRGTGELFF.

CDR3 protein: CASISGTDTQYF. DNA for the CDR3: TGTGCCAGCATATCCGGCACAGATACGCAGTATTTT. This chain uses TRBV6-1 with TRBJ2-3, with no clear D. The CDR3 loop spans 12 amino acids. CDR1 is MNHNS, CDR2 SASEGT, per germline. V gave up 7 bases and J gave up 1 base, with 6 bases separating them.

This clone was seen a single time. The chain has TRBV5-6 and TRBJ1-5; D gene uncertain. The V end was cut by 4 bases, the J end by 1 base, with 9 bases between. The germline V gene has CDR1 SGHDT and CDR2 YYEEEE. The CDR3 extends over 14 amino acids. CDR3 bases: TGTGCCAGCAGCAATGGAGGGAGCAATCAGCCCCAGCATTTT. Encoded protein: CASSNGGSNQPQHF. The variable domain in full, completed from reference TRBV5-6 and TRBJ1-5, reads DAGVTQSPTHLIKTRGQQVTLRCSPKSGHDTVSWYQQALGQGPQFIFQYYEEEERQRGNFPDRFSGHQFPNYSSELNVNALLLGDSALYLCASSNGGSNQPQHFGDGTRLSIL.

The chain employs TRBV6-1 and TRBJ1-3; D is ambiguous. CDR1 and CDR2 (germline): MNHNS, SASEGT. CDR3 length equals 15 residues. V dropped 7 bases and J dropped 1 base, with 14 bases sitting between them. For the CDR3, the DNA is TGTGCCAGCATAATAAGACTAGGGTCTGGAAACACCATATATTTT. This codes for CASIIRLGSGNTIYF.

The genes are TRBV2 and TRBJ2-7; 7 nucleotides line up with TRBD1. V shed 8 bases and J 1 base; nucleotides not matched to a gene: 5. Germline V gene sequence: CDR1 SNHLY, CDR2 FYNNEI. The CDR3 totals 13 residues. This chain's CDR3 is CASGRDRSYEQYF. The CDR3, as DNA: TGTGCCAGCGGACGGGACAGATCCTACGAGCAGTACTTC.

Note on this clone: One end of the junction varies from germline; a read error may be responsible. The chain has TRBV7-9 and TRBJ2-7; D is perhaps TRBD2 (6 bases). Germline CDR1 reads SEHNR; CDR2 reads FQNEAQ (reference sequence). The CDR3 covers 15 residues. CDR3 sequence: CSSSLGIAEVYEQYF. The CDR3, as DNA: TGTTCCAGCAGCTTAGGGATAGCGGAGGTATACGAGCAGTACTTC.

This clone occurred a few times. This rearrangement joins TRBV6-1 to TRBJ2-3; D may be TRBD2 (6 bases). The V end lost 6 bases, the J end lost 0 bases, and 7 bases lay between the germline ends. Germline V lookup: CDR1 MNHNS, CDR2 SASEGT. CDR3 length: 13 amino acids. CDR3 residues: CASRAGSTDTQYF. The CDR3 DNA reads as TGTGCCAGCAGGGCGGGAAGCACAGATACGCAGTATTTT.

This clone was counted a single time. At one end, the junction sequence differs from germline, possibly due to a read error. The rearrangement joins TRBV10-2 to TRBJ2-7, with D possibly being TRBD2 (5 bases). CDR3 length: 12 residues. CDR1 and CDR2 from the germline V gene are WSHSY and SAAADI. DNA for the CDR3: TGCGCCAGCAGTGAGTCGGAGGCCTCCCCGTCCTTC. Protein sequence: CASSESEASPSF.

This clone was seen just once. This chain links TRBV6-5 with TRBJ2-7, with unresolved D. The CDR3 runs 14 residues. Trimming left V 0 bases short and J 4 bases short, with 10 bases between. CDR1 MNHEY and CDR2 SVGAGI come from the germline V gene. The CDR3 DNA follows: TGTGCCAGCAGTTACTCGAGGAGAGCTTACGAGCAGTACTTC. Translating it yields CASSYSRRAYEQYF.

This clone appeared a single time. CDR3 sequence reads: CASSQMTGGEQYF. In DNA, the CDR3 is TGCGCCAGCAGCCAGATGACAGGAGGCGAGCAGTACTTC. V gene TRBV4-3 combines with J gene TRBJ2-7; D perhaps matches TRBD1 (6 bases). The CDR3 runs to 13 residues. Between the trimmed V and J ends, which lost 3 bases and 6 bases, there was a span of 12 bases. Germline CDR1 LGHNA, CDR2 YSLEER.

Written as DNA, the CDR3 is TGTGCCAGCAGTGACGTCTATAGCAATCAGCCCCAGCATTTT. Its protein product is CASSDVYSNQPQHF. The rearrangement joins TRBV2 to TRBJ1-5; D ambiguous. Trimming shortened V by 3 bases and J by 0 bases, and 6 bases separated the two germline ends. CDR1 and CDR2 from the germline V gene are SNHLY and FYNNEI. The CDR3 spans 14 residues.

This clone has just one count. The chain employs TRBV28 and TRBJ1-3; unclear D gene. The CDR3 runs to 15 residues. Germline assignment: CDR1 MDHEN and CDR2 SYDVKM. Deletions cut 1 base from V and 0 bases from J, with 7 bases between. CDR3 nucleotide sequence: TGTGCCAGCAGTTTATTTGGCTTCTCTGGAAACACCATATATTTT. This encodes CASSLFGFSGNTIYF.

The J gene is TRBJ2-7, the V gene TRBV5-1, with D perhaps matching TRBD1 (6 bases). V was trimmed by 0 bases and J by 6 bases, leaving 16 bases between them. Germline CDR1 reads SGHRS; CDR2 reads YFSETQ. CDR3 length: 15 residues. Here the CDR3 DNA reads TGCGCCAGCAGCTTGGAGGGGGACCGTACCTCCGAGCAGTACTTC. It codes for CASSLEGDRTSEQYF.

The V call is TRBV7-9, the J call TRBJ2-2, with 8 bases aligning to TRBD1. From germline, CDR1 is SEHNR and CDR2 FQNEAQ (reference sequence). The CDR3 totals 16 residues. J lost 5 bases, V lost 5 bases, and 10 bases had no gene match. The chain's CDR3 is CASSGGQGARTGELFF. CDR3 nucleotides: TGTGCCAGCAGCGGAGGTCAGGGGGCGCGAACCGGGGAGCTGTTTTTT.

The chain recombines TRBV7-6 with TRBJ1-1; D may be TRBD1 (6 bases). This CDR3 has 15 residues. Germline V gene sequence: CDR1 SGHVS, CDR2 FNYEAQ. The ends were cut back, 5 bases at V and 4 bases at J, with 17 bases in the middle. CDR3 in amino acids: CASSLYTGRATEAFF. The DNA of the CDR3 is TGTGCCAGCAGCCTCTATACAGGGCGGGCCACTGAAGCTTTCTTT. Together with reference TRBV7-6 and TRBJ1-1, the CDR3 gives the full variable domain: GAGVSQSPRYKVTKRGQDVALRCDPISGHVSLYWYRQALGQGPEFLTYFNYEAQQDKSGLPNDRFSAERPEGSISTLTIQRTEQRDSAMYRCASSLYTGRATEAFFGQGTRLTVV.

J is TRBJ2-7 and V is TRBV4-2, with D possibly being TRBD2 (6 bases). This CDR3 has 15 residues. Germline CDR1 is LGHNA and CDR2 is YNFKEQ. The V gene lost 3 bases and the J gene lost 2 bases, with 14 bases spanning the gap. The CDR3 protein is CASSQAGTGAYEQYF. CDR3 in DNA: TGTGCCAGCAGCCAGGCGGGGACTGGCGCCTACGAGCAGTACTTC.

The chain employs TRBV29-1 and TRBJ2-3; 7 bases agree with TRBD2. The germline V gene encodes CDR1 SQVTM and CDR2 ANQGSEA. The CDR3 consists of 15 residues. V was pared by 3 bases and J by 0 bases, with 6 bases of the junction left unmatched. In DNA form, the CDR3 reads TGCAGCGTTGACGGGCTAGCGGCTAGCACAGATACGCAGTATTTT. This gives the protein CSVDGLAASTDTQYF.

The rearrangement joins TRBV18 to TRBJ2-7; no definite D call. CDR1 and CDR2 from the germline V gene are KGHSH and LQKENI. V shed 6 bases and J shed 3 bases, with 18 bases lying between them. The CDR3 covers 15 residues. The DNA of the CDR3 is TGTGCCAGCTCGTCGACCCCAACAGTCTACTACGAGCAGTACTTC. This codes for CASSSTPTVYYEQYF.

The chain employs TRBV29-1 and TRBJ1-4; tentatively, D is TRBD1 (5 bases). The CDR3 is 12 amino acids. Germline CDR1 reads SQVTM; CDR2 reads ANQGSEA. Trimming stripped 5 bases from V and 8 bases from J, with 12 bases between. The CDR3: CSVSPTGEKLFF. The CDR3 bases are TGCAGCGTTAGCCCTACAGGCGAAAAACTGTTTTTT.

The chain is built from TRBV28 and TRBJ1-2; D gene unclear. V lost 2 bases to trimming and J lost 8 bases, with 18 bases between them. The CDR3 covers 15 residues. Germline assignment: CDR1 MDHEN and CDR2 SYDVKM. For the CDR3, the DNA is TGTGCCAGCAGTTTAGAGGGCAGAGGACCTAACGGCTACACCTTC. It translates to CASSLEGRGPNGYTF.

The V call is TRBV2, the J call TRBJ2-2, with 12 bases lining up with TRBD2. The CDR3 spans 17 residues. The ends lost 4 bases at V and 0 bases at J; junction bases unmatched: 3. Looked up from germline, CDR1 is SNHLY and CDR2 is FYNNEI. The CDR3 reads CASSGASGGANTGELFF. CDR3 DNA sequence: TGTGCCAGCAGTGGGGCTAGCGGGGGGGCGAACACCGGGGAGCTGTTTTTT.

The V and J genes are TRBV6-6 and TRBJ1-1; TRBD1 is a possible D gene (6 bases). The V gene lost 5 bases and the J gene lost 5 bases, with 9 bases spanning the gap. The CDR3 has 12 residues. Germline V lookup: CDR1 MNHNY, CDR2 SVGAGI (reference sequence). The CDR3 nucleotides read TGTGCCAGCAGTGTAACAGGGACTGAAGCTTTCTTT. Amino acid sequence: CASSVTGTEAFF.

CDR3 sequence (DNA): TGTGCCAGCAGCTCTTTCGGAGGGGGCGGCACAGATACGCAGTATTTT. Protein: CASSSFGGGGTDTQYF. The chain employs TRBV9 and TRBJ2-3; D might be TRBD1 (7 bases). The V gene's germline CDR1 is SGDLS and CDR2 YYNGEE. Trimming took 4 bases from V and 1 from J, leaving 16 bases between them. CDR3 size: 16 residues.

This clone was counted only a few times. V is TRBV2 and J is TRBJ2-7; D unclear. V was clipped by 2 bases and J by 2 bases, with 10 bases between them. The germline V gene encodes CDR1 SNHLY and CDR2 FYNNEI. This CDR3 has 14 amino acids. CDR3 loop: CASSELGGTYEQYF. CDR3 nucleotides: TGTGCCAGCAGTGAATTAGGCGGAACCTACGAGCAGTACTTC.

The chain links TRBV7-2 to TRBJ2-7; 8 bases are shared with TRBD2. V lost 2 bases, J lost 2 bases, and 14 bases stayed unmatched. Per the germline V gene, CDR1 is SGHTA and CDR2 is FQGNSA. The CDR3 runs 18 residues. The chain's CDR3 is CASSLSGRASGPAYEQYF. The DNA for the CDR3 is TGTGCCAGCAGCTTAAGCGGCCGGGCTAGCGGGCCTGCCTACGAGCAGTACTTC.

The chain links TRBV10-1 to TRBJ1-1; the D is unclear. There are 19 residues in the CDR3. The ends were cut back, 2 bases at V and 3 bases at J, with 25 bases in the middle. The germline gives CDR1 WNHNN, CDR2 SYGVQD (reference sequence). In DNA form, the CDR3 reads TGCGCCAGCAGTGAGCCGAAGCTCCAGGACTTTGCTGGGGACACTGAAGCTTTCTTT. It translates to CASSEPKLQDFAGDTEAFF.

The V gene is TRBV6-1, the J gene TRBJ2-5, with 10 positions matching TRBD1. The CDR3 is 15 amino acids. Trimming took 6 bases from V and 5 from J; bases not matched to a gene: 9. Germline-derived CDR1 and CDR2 are MNHNS and SASEGT. CDR3 DNA sequence: TGTGCCAGCAGGACCGGGACAGGGGACGTCGAGACCCAGTACTTC. This encodes CASRTGTGDVETQYF.

The J gene is TRBJ2-6, the V gene TRBV4-1; no clear D. This CDR3 region has 15 residues. V was cut by 2 bases and J by 0 bases, with 5 bases left in between. Per germline, CDR1 MGHRA and CDR2 YSYEKL. CDR3 protein: CASSQTISGANVLTF. Here the CDR3 DNA reads TGCGCCAGCAGCCAAACTATCTCTGGGGCCAACGTCCTGACTTTC.